The clone carrying this TCR beta chain was detected a few times. The antigen remains undetermined. The PCR was carried out with 60 Vbeta primers and 13 Jbeta primers. Clones were read by immunoSEQ multiplex PCR, and TCRdb kept only the in-frame ones, dropping some. This sample has some 140,000 clones, with about 70% found just once. This entry is derived from a study of cytomegalovirus exposure and HLA in healthy donors. Whole-study results and caveats: While the bulk of TCR sequences proved rare, some public TCRs turned up in many donors.

This CDR3 has 15 amino acids. The V segment lost 0 bases and the J segment 4 bases; nucleotides outside the gene matches: 4. Germline V CDR1 and CDR2: MNHEY, SVGAGI. This receptor was taken from a man aged 35 to 55 in good health and CMV-seronegative. Material for sequencing was PBMCs. The chain couples TRBV6-5 to TRBJ1-2; 8 positions agree with TRBD1. This CDR3 is CASSYSGQGIYGYTF. In DNA form, the CDR3 reads TGTGCCAGCAGTTACTCCGGACAGGGTATCTATGGCTACACCTTC.